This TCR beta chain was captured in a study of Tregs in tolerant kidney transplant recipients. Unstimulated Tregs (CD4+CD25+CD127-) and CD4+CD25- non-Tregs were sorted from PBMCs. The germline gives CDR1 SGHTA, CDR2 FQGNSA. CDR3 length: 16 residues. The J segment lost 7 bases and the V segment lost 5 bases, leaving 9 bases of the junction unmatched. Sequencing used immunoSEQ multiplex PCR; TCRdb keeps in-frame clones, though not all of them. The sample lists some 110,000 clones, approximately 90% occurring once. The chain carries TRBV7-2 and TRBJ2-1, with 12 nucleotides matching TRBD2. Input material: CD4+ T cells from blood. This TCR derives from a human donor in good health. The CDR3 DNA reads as TGTGCCAGCAGCCCACGACTAGCGGGAGCTAATAATGAGCAGTTCTTC. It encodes CASSPRLAGANNEQFF.